Presented here are 24 T cell receptor beta chains from one specimen sequenced in a study of T cell responses to AZD1222 COVID-19 vaccine. Measured with immunoSEQ multiplex PCR; TCRdb has only the in-frame clones, and not every one. This table holds more than 150,000 clones, about 91% found once. Source: peripheral blood, taken on day 0 of AZD1222 vaccination. The receptor source for this set is an adult in good health.

V and J are TRBV29-1 and TRBJ1-4; 7 nucleotides line up with TRBD1. J gave up 5 bases and V 6 bases, and 12 bases lay outside the gene matches. Germline V CDR1 and CDR2: SQVTM, ANQGSEA. This CDR3 has 15 residues. CDR3 in amino acids: CSVKAGTDKNEKLFF. Here the CDR3 DNA reads TGCAGCGTGAAGGCAGGGACAGATAAGAATGAAAAACTGTTTTTT.

V is TRBV7-9 and J is TRBJ1-6; D gene unclear. V lost 3 bases and J lost 7, with 1 base in between. Germline V gene lookup returns CDR1 SEHNR and CDR2 FQNEAQ (reference sequence). This CDR3 spans 11 amino acids. The CDR3 here is CASSFNSPLHF. The CDR3 DNA is TGTGCCAGCAGCTTCAATTCACCCCTCCACTTT.

This chain links TRBV5-1 with TRBJ1-1, with 7 positions matching TRBD1. J was trimmed by 6 bases and V by 0 bases; bases with no gene match: 5. The CDR3 is 14 residues long. Germline lookup yields CDR1 SGHRS and CDR2 YFSETQ. The CDR3 here is CASSLGQGGAEAFF. The CDR3 nucleotides are TGCGCCAGCAGCTTGGGACAGGGCGGGGCTGAAGCTTTCTTT. Full variable domain (rest looked up from reference TRBV5-1 and TRBJ1-1): KAGVTQTPRYLIKTRGQQVTLSCSPISGHRSVSWYQQTPGQGLQFLFEYFSETQRNKGNFPGRFSGRQFSNSRSEMNVSTLELGDSALYLCASSLGQGGAEAFFGQGTRLTVV.

CDR3: CASSEHSSGNTIYF. The DNA of the CDR3 is TGTGCCAGCAGTGAGCACAGCTCTGGAAACACCATATATTTT. V is TRBV6-1 and J is TRBJ1-3, with D hard to call. Germline lookup yields CDR1 MNHNS and CDR2 SASEGT. Trimming left V 3 bases short and J 0 bases short, with 6 bases between. The CDR3 loop spans 14 amino acids.

V is TRBV30 and J is TRBJ1-2; no clear D gene. The germline CDR1 and CDR2 sequences are GTSNPN and SVGIG (reference sequence). Trimming removed 5 bases from V and 7 bases from J, with 11 bases in between. CDR3 length: 11 amino acids. The CDR3 spells CAWHGIFGYTF. The DNA for the CDR3 is TGTGCCTGGCACGGGATCTTTGGCTACACCTTC.

This sequence joins TRBV21-1 and TRBJ2-7; the table names TRBD1, a call not compared with the DNA. TRBV21-1 is a recognized pseudogene. CDR3 length: 15 amino acids. CDR3 coding DNA: TGTGCCAGCAGTATTATTACTAGGGGGCCCTACGAGCAGTACTTC. It codes for CASSIITRGPYEQYF.

This chain links TRBV4-1 with TRBJ1-4; tentative D call: TRBD1 (6 bases). Trimming pared 2 bases from V and 1 base from J, leaving 11 bases between. Germline V gene lookup returns CDR1 MGHRA and CDR2 YSYEKL. The CDR3 consists of 16 residues. CDR3 nucleotides: TGCGCCAGCAGCCAACAGGGGAGTATAACTAATGAAAAACTGTTTTTT. As protein: CASSQQGSITNEKLFF.

The chain joins TRBV6-5 to TRBJ1-6; D ambiguous. Germline V lookup: CDR1 MNHEY, CDR2 SVGAGI. This CDR3 is 13 amino acids long. V was pared by 5 bases and J by 5 bases, with 7 bases between. CDR3 in amino acids: CASSPRHNSPLHF. CDR3 sequence (DNA): TGTGCCAGCAGTCCAAGACATAATTCACCCCTCCACTTT.

The chain uses TRBV7-3 and TRBJ2-3; D is possibly TRBD2 (6 bases). CDR1 and CDR2 from the germline V gene are SGHTA and FQGTGA. CDR3 length: 16 residues. V was pared by 2 bases and J by 6 bases, with 18 bases between. The CDR3 is CASSLLGGTPHDTQYF. The DNA for the CDR3 is TGTGCCAGCAGCTTACTAGGAGGGACCCCCCACGATACGCAGTATTTT.

The J gene is TRBJ1-4, the V gene TRBV7-8; D is unclear. CDR3 length: 15 residues. Trimming stripped 4 bases from V and 7 bases from J, with 16 bases between. Germline V gene sequence: CDR1 SGHVS, CDR2 FQNEAQ. Written as DNA, the CDR3 is TGTGCCAGCAGCTCCGACATCCCGGAGGGTGAAAAACTGTTTTTT. Protein sequence: CASSSDIPEGEKLFF. Full variable domain (rest looked up from reference TRBV7-8 and TRBJ1-4): GAGVSQSPRYKVAKRGQDVALRCDPISGHVSLFWYQQALGQGPEFLTYFQNEAQLDKSGLPSDRFFAERPEGSVSTLKIQRTQQEDSAVYLCASSSDIPEGEKLFFGSGTQLSVL.

The chain's CDR3 is CASSPPGQGDATEQYF. Here the CDR3 DNA reads TGTGCCAGCTCACCACCAGGGCAGGGGGACGCTACCGAGCAGTACTTC. The chain employs TRBV18 and TRBJ2-7; TRBD1 matches 7 bases. This CDR3 contains 16 residues. The V segment lost 0 bases and the J segment 6 bases; nucleotides outside the gene matches: 11. Germline V gene data show CDR1 as KGHSH and CDR2 as LQKENI.

The chain carries TRBV5-1 and TRBJ1-2; D is ambiguous. This CDR3 region has 12 residues. Germline V lookup: CDR1 SGHRS, CDR2 YFSETQ. V gave up 0 bases and J gave up 8 bases, with 8 bases separating them. The CDR3 bases are TGCGCCAGCAGCTTGGACACCTTCGGCTACACCTTC. Translated, it gives CASSLDTFGYTF.

The chain links TRBV27 to TRBJ1-4, with a possible D match to TRBD1 (5 bases). The V and J ends lost 2 bases and 6 bases respectively, with 10 bases between them. The CDR3 loop spans 14 amino acids. Germline CDR1 MNHEY, CDR2 SMNVEV (reference sequence). DNA for the CDR3: TGTGCCAGCAGTTTAAAGGGGAGGGATGAAAAACTGTTTTTT. Its translation is CASSLKGRDEKLFF.

V usage is TRBV2 and J usage is TRBJ1-1; no definite D call. The V end lost 7 bases, the J end lost 4 bases, and 7 bases lay between the germline ends. Germline V gives CDR1 SNHLY, CDR2 FYNNEI. CDR3 length: 11 residues. In DNA, the CDR3 is TGTGCCAGCACTGGGATCACTGAAGCTTTCTTT. This gives the protein CASTGITEAFF. Using reference TRBV2 and TRBJ1-1 for the parts outside the CDR3, the full variable domain is EPEVTQTPSHQVTQMGQEVILRCVPISNHLYFYWYRQILGQKVEFLVSFYNNEISEKSEIFDDQFSVERPDGSNFTLKIRSTKLEDSAMYFCASTGITEAFFGQGTRLTVV.

This clone was counted once. The genes are TRBV6-2 or TRBV6-3 and TRBJ2-7; D may be TRBD2 (5 bases). This CDR3 comprises 13 residues. The V end lost 5 bases, the J end lost 4 bases, and 12 bases lay between the germline ends. CDR1 and CDR2 from the germline V gene are MNHEY and SVGEGT. CDR3: CASSPLGAYEQYF. CDR3 nucleotides: TGTGCCAGCAGTCCCCTGGGAGCTTACGAGCAGTACTTC.

The V and J genes are TRBV2 and TRBJ1-5; TRBD1 matches at 7 bases. Germline V gives CDR1 SNHLY, CDR2 FYNNEI. V was clipped by 8 bases and J by 4 bases; unmatched bases: 8. The CDR3 is made up of 14 amino acids. CDR3 sequence (DNA): TGTGCCAGCGCAGTGGGCAGGGGGAATCAGCCCCAGCATTTT. Translated: CASAVGRGNQPQHF. Combining the CDR3 with reference TRBV2 and TRBJ1-5 gives the whole variable domain EPEVTQTPSHQVTQMGQEVILRCVPISNHLYFYWYRQILGQKVEFLVSFYNNEISEKSEIFDDQFSVERPDGSNFTLKIRSTKLEDSAMYFCASAVGRGNQPQHFGDGTRLSIL.

V and J are TRBV28 and TRBJ1-4; the match to TRBD1 covers 9 bases. Germline V gene sequence: CDR1 MDHEN, CDR2 SYDVKM. V lost 6 bases, J lost 6 bases, and 11 bases stayed unmatched. This CDR3 region has 16 residues. Written as DNA, the CDR3 is TGTGCCAGCAGCCAGGAGGGGGACAGGGTCGATGAAAAACTGTTTTTT. Translation: CASSQEGDRVDEKLFF.

The rearrangement links TRBV6-5 to TRBJ2-1; D not certain. V was shortened by 6 bases and J by 6 bases, with 9 bases between the two germline ends. Germline CDR1 reads MNHEY; CDR2 reads SVGAGI. The CDR3 covers 12 residues. The CDR3 bases are TGTGCCAGCAGACGAAGTAGCAATGAGCAGTTCTTC. It specifies CASRRSSNEQFF.

The gene calls are TRBV10-1 and TRBJ1-2, with no clear D. V was trimmed by 0 bases and J by 11 bases, leaving 19 bases between them. The CDR3 sequence is 15 residues long. Germline V gives CDR1 WNHNN, CDR2 SYGVQD (reference sequence). CDR3 DNA: TGCGCCAGCAGTGAGTCGAGGACCTTTATTGGCCCTTACACCTTC. This translates into CASSESRTFIGPYTF.

The chain joins TRBV4-3 to TRBJ1-6; a weak D match, TRBD1 (6 bases). CDR3 length: 18 amino acids. Germline V gene data show CDR1 as LGHNA and CDR2 as YSLEER. V lost 0 bases, J lost 1 base, and 13 bases lay in between. The CDR3 loop reads CASSQDRLRGSYNSPLHF. CDR3 sequence (DNA): TGCGCCAGCAGCCAAGATCGTTTGAGGGGGTCCTATAATTCACCCCTCCACTTT.

This chain links TRBV9 with TRBJ2-7; 9 nucleotides line up with TRBD2. The CDR3 loop spans 13 amino acids. From germline, CDR1 is SGDLS and CDR2 YYNGEE. V lost 2 bases and J lost 4; bases outside the gene matches: 1. For the CDR3, the DNA is TGTGCCAGCAGCGTTAGCGGGAGTTACGAGCAGTACTTC. It translates to CASSVSGSYEQYF.

The chain is built from TRBV24-1 and TRBJ2-3; TRBD1 is a possible D gene (5 bases). This CDR3 region has 17 residues. Germline V gene sequence: CDR1 KGHDR, CDR2 SFDVKD. V lost 5 bases, J lost 0 bases, and 17 bases lay in between. CDR3 sequence reads: CATSGVQGLSSTDTQYF. For the CDR3, the DNA is TGTGCCACCAGTGGCGTCCAGGGCCTTTCTAGCACAGATACGCAGTATTTT.

The V and J genes are TRBV3-1 (or the pseudogene TRBV3-2) and TRBJ2-7; 8 bases fit TRBD1. The V segment lost 1 base and the J segment 5 bases; nucleotides outside the gene matches: 7. The CDR3 consists of 15 residues. Germline CDR1 and CDR2: LGHDT and YNNKEL (reference sequence). CDR3 amino acids: CASSQGGQGVDEQYF. The CDR3 nucleotides are TGTGCCAGCAGCCAAGGCGGACAGGGTGTCGACGAGCAGTACTTC.

The chain carries TRBV6-5 and TRBJ2-1; 13 nucleotides agree with TRBD2. The germline CDR1 and CDR2 sequences are MNHEY and SVGAGI. V lost 11 bases, J lost 10 bases, and 11 bases stayed unmatched. The CDR3 has 14 residues. CDR3 DNA: TGTGCCGGACGACTAGCGGGGGGTCGCGGGGAGCAGTTCTTC. Its translation is CAGRLAGGRGEQFF.